Shown below are 8 T cell receptor beta chains from a single sample sequenced in a study of blood T cell repertoires in COVID-19. Profiled with immunoSEQ multiplex PCR; TCRdb holds only in-frame clones, not every one. The sample includes approximately 180,000 clones, around 83% seen only once; the top ten take about 6.3%. Material: PBMCs or T cells enriched from blood (not recorded which). The receptor source for this set is a man between 35 and 55 years old who had recovered from COVID-19.

CDR3 sequence (DNA): TGTGCCAGCTTGGGCAGGGAGGCCGGGGAGCTGTTTTTT. It codes for CASLGREAGELFF. J is TRBJ2-2 and V is TRBV2; a possible D gene is TRBD2 (6 bases). Trimming shortened V by 8 bases and J by 6 bases, and 13 bases separated the two germline ends. The CDR3 extends over 13 amino acids. Germline CDR1 and CDR2: SNHLY and FYNNEI.

This clone was seen only once. The chain employs TRBV9 and TRBJ1-2, with D uncertain. CDR1 is SGDLS and CDR2 is YYNGEE in the germline V gene. This CDR3 has 13 residues. V dropped 6 bases and J dropped 0 bases, with 9 bases sitting between them. This chain's CDR3 is CASTTDTNYGYTF. The CDR3 DNA reads as TGTGCCAGCACCACAGACACTAACTATGGCTACACCTTC. The full variable domain, completed using reference TRBV9 and TRBJ1-2, is DSGVTQTPKHLITATGQRVTLRCSPRSGDLSVYWYQQSLDQGLQFLIQYYNGEERAKGNILERFSAQQFPDLHSELNLSSLELGDSALYFCASTTDTNYGYTFGSGTRLTVV.

The chain combines TRBV12-3 or TRBV12-4 with TRBJ1-1, with a possible D match to TRBD1 (5 bases). There are 12 residues in the CDR3. Trimming took off 8 bases at V and 7 bases at J, with 14 bases between the two ends. Written as DNA, the CDR3 is TGTGCCAGCCTATCCGACAGTCTTGAAGCTTTCTTT. Protein: CASLSDSLEAFF.

The chain is built from TRBV5-6 and TRBJ2-7; 9 nucleotides agree with TRBD1. This CDR3 has 14 amino acids. CDR1 SGHDT and CDR2 YYEEEE come from the germline V gene. The ends lost 3 bases at V and 4 bases at J; junction bases unmatched: 5. In DNA, the CDR3 is TGTGCCAGCAGCTCAATCGGACAGGGGTACGAGCAGTACTTC. Amino acids: CASSSIGQGYEQYF.

The chain links TRBV14 to TRBJ2-3; no reliable D call. The V end was cut by 5 bases, the J end by 6 bases, with 18 bases between. Germline lookup yields CDR1 SGHDN and CDR2 FVKESK. This CDR3 comprises 15 residues. The CDR3 sequence is CASSIDPSRVDTQYF. DNA of the CDR3: TGTGCCAGCAGCATCGACCCAAGCCGGGTGGATACGCAGTATTTT.

The CDR3, as DNA: TGTGCCAGCACAACAGGGGACCGTTCACCCCTCCACTTT. Its translation: CASTTGDRSPLHF. The rearrangement uses TRBV2 and TRBJ1-6; 7 bases align to TRBD1. With 7 bases clipped from V and 9 bases from J, the junction kept 6 bases outside the gene matches. The CDR3 runs 13 residues. CDR1 is SNHLY and CDR2 is FYNNEI in the germline V gene.

Here the CDR3 DNA reads TGTGCCAGCCAAAACCCGGTTGGACAGTCATACGAGCAGTACTTC. Its protein is CASQNPVGQSYEQYF. V usage is TRBV25-1 and J usage is TRBJ2-7; D is possibly TRBD1 (6 bases). This CDR3 spans 15 amino acids. Per germline, CDR1 MGHDK and CDR2 SYGVNS. Deletions cut 8 bases from V and 4 bases from J, with 21 bases between.

CDR3 sequence (DNA): TGTGCCAGCAGCTTGAGAAGCTCTAGTGCCTACGAGCAGTACTTC. As protein: CASSLRSSSAYEQYF. The chain uses TRBV7-2 and TRBJ2-7, with unresolved D. The length of the CDR3 is 15 residues. Germline loops: CDR1 SGHTA, CDR2 FQGNSA. Between the trimmed V and J ends, which lost 3 bases and 2 bases, there was a span of 14 bases. The complete variable domain, with remaining parts taken from reference TRBV7-2 and TRBJ2-7, reads GAGVSQSPSNKVTEKGKDVELRCDPISGHTALYWYRQSLGQGLEFLIYFQGNSAPDKSGLPSDRFSAERTGGSVSTLTIQRTQQEDSAVYLCASSLRSSSAYEQYFGPGTRLTVT.